What follows are 5 T cell receptor beta chains derived from one specimen sequenced in a study of blood T cell repertoires in COVID-19. Sequencing used immunoSEQ multiplex PCR; TCRdb keeps in-frame clones, though not all of them. The table shows about 70,000 clones, with approximately 90% occurring only once. The sequencing input was peripheral blood. These receptor sequences come from a man in his 70s with active COVID-19.

This clone was observed once. The chain is built from TRBV10-3 and TRBJ1-2, with no clear D. The CDR3 extends over 16 amino acids. Germline V lookup: CDR1 ENHRY, CDR2 SYGVKD. The V gene lost 2 bases and the J gene lost 2 bases, with 15 bases spanning the gap. CDR3 amino acids: CAISEPGGRSNYGYTF. DNA of the CDR3: TGTGCCATCAGTGAGCCCGGCGGGCGGTCCAACTATGGCTACACCTTC.

The J gene is TRBJ2-1, the V gene TRBV11-3; 13 bases are a match to TRBD2. J gave up 12 bases and V 4 bases, and 6 bases lay outside the gene matches. Germline V CDR1 and CDR2: SGHNT, YENEEA. CDR3 length: 14 residues. CDR3 nucleotides: TGTGCCAGCAGCTCCAGGACTAGCGGGAGCCCGCAGTTCTTC. This encodes CASSSRTSGSPQFF.

V usage is TRBV29-1 and J usage is TRBJ2-3, with 10 bases aligning to TRBD2. V shed 3 bases, J shed 8 bases, and the junction held 2 bases outside the gene matches. Germline V gene sequence: CDR1 SQVTM, CDR2 ANQGSEA. The CDR3 loop spans 12 amino acids. This CDR3 is CSVESSGGTQYF. As DNA, the CDR3 is TGCAGCGTTGAGTCTAGCGGGGGTACGCAGTATTTT.

The chain combines TRBV4-1 with TRBJ2-7; TRBD2 agrees at 7 bases. This CDR3 comprises 13 residues. Germline V gene lookup returns CDR1 MGHRA and CDR2 YSYEKL. V dropped 6 bases and J dropped 4; count of bases not matched to a gene: 6. CDR3 DNA: TGCGCCAGCAGGGGGCTAGCGGAATACGAGCAGTACTTC. Translating gives CASRGLAEYEQYF.

This chain links TRBV7-3 with TRBJ2-1; 9 nucleotides align to TRBD2. V shed 2 bases, J shed 9 bases, and the junction held 5 bases outside the gene matches. Germline V gene sequence: CDR1 SGHTA, CDR2 FQGTGA. CDR3 length: 14 residues. The CDR3 nucleotides are TGTGCCAGCAGCTTAGTCGGCGGGAGGGGTGAGCAGTTCTTC. Protein sequence: CASSLVGGRGEQFF.